The sequence of this T cell receptor beta chain was determined in a study of blood T cells in healthy people across ages. It was with a sample-barcoded 5' primer and a J-beta primer mix that a second PCR of roughly 7 to 12 cycles was run. MiXCR was run by TCRdb on the 5' RACE reads, yielding one entry per CDR3 protein. Of some 1.7 million distinct CDR3 sequences in the sample, roughly 30% are singletons; the top ten hold 7% to 9%. There were healthy Caucasian individuals from Russia, aged about 6 to 90, serving as donors. Every donor contributed about 10 milliliters of peripheral blood by blood draw. Total RNA was extracted at no less than 5.5 micrograms per sample. V shed 3 bases and J shed 7 bases, with 8 bases lying between them. Germline CDR1 SGHAT, CDR2 FQNNGV. The CDR3 is 12 amino acids. This clonotype was recorded a few times.

This TCR was recovered from a woman aged 25-40 years in good health. This chain links TRBV11-2 with TRBJ2-3, with D possibly being TRBD2 (6 bases). Material: blood. CDR3: CASSFAGNTQYF. CDR3 nucleotide sequence: TGTGCCAGCAGCTTTGCGGGGAATACGCAGTATTTT.